What follows is one TCR beta chain and its context. Its antigen is unknown. The data originate from a study of cytomegalovirus exposure and HLA in healthy donors. Study-level points and caveats: Presence/absence analyses treated sequencing depth as roughly uniform across donors. Earlier analysis looked at TCR beta V segments, and most were productive about 87% or about 30% of the time.

Trimming removed 7 bases from V and 12 bases from J; junction bases left unmatched: 18. Per the germline V gene, CDR1 is SGHTA and CDR2 is FQGNSA. This CDR3 is 16 amino acids long. The PCR ran on 60 Vbeta and 13 Jbeta primers. The repertoire was sequenced with immunoSEQ multiplex PCR; TCRdb's copy has only in-frame clones and lacks some. The data contain about 190,000 clones, around 75% of them singletons. The V call is TRBV7-2, the J call TRBJ2-1; 10 bases line up with TRBD1. The source material was PBMCs. This TCR derives from a woman aged 50 to 60 in good health and CMV-seronegative. CDR3 in DNA: TGTGCCAGCACCACGACACCGGGACAGGGGTCGTCTGGGCAGTTCTTC. This sequence encodes CASTTTPGQGSSGQFF.